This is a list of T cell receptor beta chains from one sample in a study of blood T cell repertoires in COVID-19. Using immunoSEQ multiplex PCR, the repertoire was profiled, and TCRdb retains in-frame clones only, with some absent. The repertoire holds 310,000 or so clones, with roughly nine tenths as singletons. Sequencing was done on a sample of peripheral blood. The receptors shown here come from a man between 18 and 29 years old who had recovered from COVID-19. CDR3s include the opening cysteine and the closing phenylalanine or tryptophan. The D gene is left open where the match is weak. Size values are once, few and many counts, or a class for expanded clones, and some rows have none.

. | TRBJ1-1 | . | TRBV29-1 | CSVDMNTEAFF | TGCAGCGTTGACATGAACACTGAAGCTTTCTTT
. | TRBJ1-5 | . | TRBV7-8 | CASKGEGNQPQHF | TGTGCCAGCAAAGGGGAGGGCAATCAGCCCCAGCATTTT
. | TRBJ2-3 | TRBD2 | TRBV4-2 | CASSQDLHSGGPSTDTQYF | TGTGCCAGCAGCCAAGACCTTCATAGCGGGGGCCCTAGCACAGATACGCAGTATTTT
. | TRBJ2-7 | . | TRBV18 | CASSPNAGKEYEQYF | TGTGCCAGCTCCCCTAATGCCGGGAAGGAATACGAGCAGTACTTC
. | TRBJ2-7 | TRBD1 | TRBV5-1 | CASSGTGSEQYF | TGCGCCAGCAGCGGGACAGGATCCGAGCAGTACTTC
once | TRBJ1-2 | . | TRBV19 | CASWTGDGYTF | TGTGCCAGTTGGACTGGGGATGGCTACACCTTC
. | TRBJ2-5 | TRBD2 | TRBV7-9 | CASSPRTSGGSGAQYF | TGTGCCAGCAGCCCGAGGACTAGCGGGGGGTCCGGGGCCCAGTACTTC
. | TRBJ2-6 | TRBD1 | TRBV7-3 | CASSSDRGSGANVLTF | TGTGCCAGCAGCTCTGACAGGGGCAGTGGGGCCAACGTCCTGACTTTC
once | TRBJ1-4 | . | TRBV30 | CAWSLRGIGEKLFF | TGTGCCTGGAGCCTCAGGGGTATCGGAGAAAAACTGTTTTTT
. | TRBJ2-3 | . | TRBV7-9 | CASSQGQNTDTQYF | TGTGCCAGCAGCCAAGGACAGAACACAGATACGCAGTATTTT
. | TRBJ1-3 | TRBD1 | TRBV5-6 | CASRGTGIGNTIYF | TGTGCCAGCAGAGGGACAGGCATTGGAAACACCATATATTTT
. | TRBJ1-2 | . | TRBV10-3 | CAISESLYGYTF | TGTGCCATCAGTGAGTCACTCTATGGCTACACCTTC
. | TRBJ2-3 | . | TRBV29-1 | CSVEDGGARGSDTQYF | TGCAGCGTTGAAGATGGGGGGGCCAGGGGCTCAGATACGCAGTATTTT
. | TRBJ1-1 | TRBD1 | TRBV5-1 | CASSSTGGRTMNTEAFF | TGCGCCAGCAGCTCTACAGGGGGAAGAACAATGAACACTGAAGCTTTCTTT
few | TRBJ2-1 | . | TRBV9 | CASSVENRDNEQFF | TGTGCCAGCAGCGTAGAGAACAGAGACAATGAGCAGTTCTTC
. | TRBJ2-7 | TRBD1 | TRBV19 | CASSPAGTGNYEQYF | TGTGCCAGTAGTCCCGCCGGGACAGGGAACTACGAGCAGTACTTC
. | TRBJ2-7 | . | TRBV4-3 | CASSQDRAGSLTYEQYF | TGCGCCAGCAGCCAAGATCGAGCAGGGTCCTTAACCTACGAGCAGTACTTC
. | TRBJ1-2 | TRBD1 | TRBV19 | CASSRTGLDGYTF | TGTGCCAGTAGCCGGACAGGGTTAGATGGCTACACCTTC
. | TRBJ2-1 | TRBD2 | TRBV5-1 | CASSLVSGGAVDEQFF | TGCGCCAGCAGCTTGGTTAGCGGGGGGGCCGTCGATGAGCAGTTCTTC
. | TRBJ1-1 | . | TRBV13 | CATLRRIGRAEAFF | TGTGCCACATTACGCCGAATTGGGAGGGCTGAAGCTTTCTTT
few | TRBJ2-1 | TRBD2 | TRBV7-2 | CASSLTSGPYNEQFF | TGTGCCAGCAGCCTCACTAGCGGGCCCTACAATGAGCAGTTCTTC
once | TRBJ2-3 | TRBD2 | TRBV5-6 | CASSRGSSGRTDTQYF | TGTGCCAGCAGCCGTGGCTCTAGCGGGAGAACAGATACGCAGTATTTT
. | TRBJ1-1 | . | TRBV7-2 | CASSSDGGSGEAFF | TGTGCCAGCAGCTCAGACGGGGGGAGTGGTGAAGCTTTCTTT
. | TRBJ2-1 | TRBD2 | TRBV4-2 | CASSLPISGGAVEQFF | TGTGCCAGCAGCCTCCCCATTAGCGGGGGGGCCGTTGAGCAGTTCTTC
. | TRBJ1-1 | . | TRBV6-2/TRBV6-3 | CASSYSNSGGPNTEAFF | TGTGCCAGCAGTTACTCGAATAGCGGTGGCCCGAACACTGAAGCTTTCTTT
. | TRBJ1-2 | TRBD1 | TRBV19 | CASSIEGQRPGYGYTF | TGTGCCAGTAGTATAGAGGGACAGCGTCCTGGCTATGGCTACACCTTC
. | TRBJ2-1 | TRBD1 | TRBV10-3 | CAISERQGNEQFF | TGTGCCATCAGTGAAAGACAGGGAAATGAGCAGTTCTTC
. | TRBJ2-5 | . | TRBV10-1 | CASSESGGQETQYF | TGCGCCAGCAGTGAGTCTGGCGGGCAAGAGACCCAGTACTTC
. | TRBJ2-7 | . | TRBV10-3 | CAISTRDEQYF | TGTGCCATCAGTACGAGGGACGAGCAGTACTTC
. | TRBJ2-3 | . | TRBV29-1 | CSVVLVGTERADTQYF | TGCAGCGTTGTATTAGTCGGTACAGAGAGGGCAGATACGCAGTATTTT
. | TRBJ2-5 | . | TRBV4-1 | CASSQDEQGALETQYF | TGCGCCAGCAGCCAAGATGAACAGGGAGCGTTGGAGACCCAGTACTTC
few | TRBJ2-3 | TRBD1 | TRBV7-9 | CASKGQGGNTQYF | TGTGCCAGCAAGGGACAGGGAGGGAATACGCAGTATTTT
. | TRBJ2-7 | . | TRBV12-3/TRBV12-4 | CASSWTSYEQYF | TGTGCCAGCAGTTGGACTTCCTACGAGCAGTACTTC
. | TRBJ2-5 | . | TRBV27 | CASSFKETQYF | TGTGCCAGCAGTTTTAAAGAGACCCAGTACTTC
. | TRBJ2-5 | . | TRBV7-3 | CASSLSPGAGETQYF | TGTGCCAGCAGCTTATCCCCAGGGGCGGGAGAGACCCAGTACTTC
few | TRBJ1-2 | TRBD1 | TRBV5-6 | CASSLGQGKFGYTF | TGTGCCAGCAGCTTAGGACAGGGAAAGTTCGGCTACACCTTC
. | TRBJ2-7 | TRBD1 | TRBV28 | CASIGTGEAYEQYF | TGTGCCAGCATCGGGACAGGGGAGGCCTACGAGCAGTACTTC
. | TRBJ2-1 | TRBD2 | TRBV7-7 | CASSPGTSGKNEQFF | TGTGCCAGCAGCCCGGGGACTAGCGGGAAGAATGAGCAGTTCTTC
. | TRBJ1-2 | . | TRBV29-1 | CSVDGGHYGYTF | TGCAGCGTTGATGGTGGGCACTATGGCTACACCTTC
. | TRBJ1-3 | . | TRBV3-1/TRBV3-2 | CASSRGGPTSSGNTIYF | TGTGCCAGCAGCCGAGGGGGACCCACGAGCTCTGGAAACACCATATATTTT
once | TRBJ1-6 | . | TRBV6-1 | CASSEGTFSYNSPLHF | TGTGCCAGCAGTGAAGGGACTTTCTCCTATAATTCACCCCTCCACTTT
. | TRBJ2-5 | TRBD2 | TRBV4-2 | CASSQESLAGTQYF | TGTGCCAGCAGCCAAGAATCCCTAGCGGGGACCCAGTACTTC
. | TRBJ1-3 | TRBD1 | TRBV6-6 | CASSRPGQGAENTIYF | TGTGCCAGCAGTCGACCGGGACAGGGGGCCGAAAACACCATATATTTT
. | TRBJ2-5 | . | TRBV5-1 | CASSFFGTAGETQYF | TGCGCCAGCAGCTTCTTCGGGACAGCGGGAGAGACCCAGTACTTC
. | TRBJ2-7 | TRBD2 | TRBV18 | CASSRSTSGNDEQYF | TGTGCCAGCTCCCGCTCGACTAGCGGGAACGACGAGCAGTACTTC
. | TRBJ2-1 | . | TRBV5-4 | CASSLQNGEQFF | TGTGCCAGCAGCCTGCAGAATGGTGAGCAGTTCTTC
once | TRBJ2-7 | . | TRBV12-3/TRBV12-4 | CASRPAYEYEQYF | TGTGCCAGCAGACCCGCCTATGAGTACGAGCAGTACTTC
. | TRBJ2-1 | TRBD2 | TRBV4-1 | CASSQVREGSYNEQFF | TGCGCCAGCAGCCAAGTGCGGGAGGGTTCCTACAATGAGCAGTTCTTC